The rows below give T cell receptor beta chains drawn from one sample of a study of T cells in Graves' hyperthyroidism and ophthalmopathy. In TCRdb, the multiplex PCR reads were re-called with MiXCR into one record per CDR3 protein. The table shows approximately 520,000 distinct CDR3 sequences, with roughly 25% occurring only once. Sequencing input: blood. The receptors shown here come from a woman under 40 with Graves' ophthalmopathy. The CDR3 runs from the conserved cysteine through the conserved F or W. D genes are given only for firm matches. The size entry is marked missing in some rows and otherwise reads once, few, many or a size class.

cdr3_aa: CASSDTGPYEQYF; cdr3_nt: TGTGCCAGCAGTGATACGGGACCCTACGAGCAGTACTTC; j_call: TRBJ2-7; v_call: TRBV6-1; d_call: .; clone_size: .
cdr3_aa: CASSDLEAATLNYGYTF; cdr3_nt: TGTGCCAGCAGTGATTTGGAGGCTGCAACTCTTAACTATGGCTACACCTTC; j_call: TRBJ1-2; v_call: TRBV25-1; d_call: .; clone_size: .
cdr3_aa: CASSSGNRGGYTF; cdr3_nt: TGTGCCAGCAGCTCAGGAAACAGGGGAGGCTACACCTTC; j_call: TRBJ1-2; v_call: TRBV11-2; d_call: TRBD1; clone_size: .
cdr3_aa: CASSLTSVSAYEQYF; cdr3_nt: TGTGCCAGCAGTTTAACGAGTGTTTCAGCCTACGAGCAGTACTTC; j_call: TRBJ2-7; v_call: TRBV12-3/TRBV12-4; d_call: .; clone_size: many
cdr3_aa: CASSLGVWGGQGPYEQYF; cdr3_nt: TGTGCCAGCAGCTTAGGGGTCTGGGGCGGACAGGGACCCTACGAGCAGTACTTC; j_call: TRBJ2-7; v_call: TRBV11-2; d_call: TRBD1; clone_size: .
cdr3_aa: CASRPGGEETQYF; cdr3_nt: TGTGCCAGCCGACCAGGGGGGGAAGAGACCCAGTACTTC; j_call: TRBJ2-5; v_call: TRBV6-1; d_call: .; clone_size: .
cdr3_aa: CASSKGVGIYEQYF; cdr3_nt: TGTGCCAGCAGCAAGGGGGTGGGGATCTACGAGCAGTACTTC; j_call: TRBJ2-7; v_call: TRBV11-2; d_call: .; clone_size: .
cdr3_aa: CARSAPGEVETQYF; cdr3_nt: TGTGCCAGAAGCGCCCCGGGAGAGGTGGAGACCCAGTACTTC; j_call: TRBJ2-5; v_call: TRBV19; d_call: .; clone_size: many
cdr3_aa: CASSPLGQSSSGNTIYF; cdr3_nt: TGTGCCAGCTCACCACTTGGACAGTCGAGCTCTGGAAACACCATATATTTT; j_call: TRBJ1-3; v_call: TRBV18; d_call: .; clone_size: few
cdr3_aa: CASRAIGGDYEQYF; cdr3_nt: TGTGCCAGCAGAGCTATCGGGGGAGACTACGAGCAGTACTTC; j_call: TRBJ2-7; v_call: TRBV25-1; d_call: .; clone_size: few
cdr3_aa: CASSMGDRVKPQHF; cdr3_nt: TGTGCCAGCAGTATGGGGGACAGGGTGAAGCCCCAGCATTTT; j_call: TRBJ1-5; v_call: TRBV2; d_call: TRBD1; clone_size: many
cdr3_aa: CASNGQGVSFYEQYF; cdr3_nt: TGTGCCAGCAACGGACAGGGGGTATCCTTCTACGAGCAGTACTTC; j_call: TRBJ2-7; v_call: TRBV6-1; d_call: TRBD1; clone_size: .
cdr3_aa: CSARVPELNTEAFF; cdr3_nt: TGCAGTGCTAGAGTTCCAGAGTTGAACACTGAAGCTTTCTTT; j_call: TRBJ1-1; v_call: TRBV20-1; d_call: .; clone_size: many
cdr3_aa: CASSRFATGQGAGELFF; cdr3_nt: TGTGCCAGCAGCCGATTTGCCACGGGACAGGGGGCCGGGGAGCTGTTTTTT; j_call: TRBJ2-2; v_call: TRBV3-1; d_call: TRBD1; clone_size: .
cdr3_aa: CASSLFRFAEAFF; cdr3_nt: TGTGCCAGCAGTTTATTCCGGTTCGCTGAAGCTTTCTTT; j_call: TRBJ1-1; v_call: TRBV28; d_call: .; clone_size: many
cdr3_aa: CASSSGTAFGYTF; cdr3_nt: TGTGCCAGCAGCTCCGGGACAGCCTTTGGCTACACCTTC; j_call: TRBJ1-2; v_call: TRBV7-2; d_call: TRBD1; clone_size: many
cdr3_aa: CASSYSSGVRYGYTF; cdr3_nt: TGTGCCAGCAGTTACTCCTCAGGGGTTCGCTATGGCTACACCTTC; j_call: TRBJ1-2; v_call: TRBV6-5; d_call: .; clone_size: many
cdr3_aa: CASSSDPDIRAFF; cdr3_nt: TGTGCCAGCAGCTCAGACCCAGACATACGAGCTTTCTTT; j_call: TRBJ1-1; v_call: TRBV12-3/TRBV12-4; d_call: .; clone_size: .
cdr3_aa: CASTRTENYGYTF; cdr3_nt: TGTGCCAGCACTAGGACGGAGAACTATGGCTACACCTTC; j_call: TRBJ1-2; v_call: TRBV6-1; d_call: .; clone_size: few
cdr3_aa: CASRSGAQETQYF; cdr3_nt: TGTGCCAGCAGAAGCGGGGCCCAAGAGACCCAGTACTTC; j_call: TRBJ2-5; v_call: TRBV11-1; d_call: TRBD2; clone_size: many
cdr3_aa: CASSYSRCRDAEAFF; cdr3_nt: TGTGCCAGCAGTTACTCGAGGTGTCGTGATGCTGAAGCTTTCTTT; j_call: TRBJ1-1; v_call: TRBV6-8; d_call: .; clone_size: many
cdr3_aa: CASSVAQFSEQYF; cdr3_nt: TGTGCCAGCAGCGTAGCACAATTCTCCGAGCAGTACTTC; j_call: TRBJ2-7; v_call: TRBV9; d_call: .; clone_size: .
cdr3_aa: CSARNREYYGYTF; cdr3_nt: TGCAGTGCTAGAAACAGGGAATACTATGGCTACACCTTC; j_call: TRBJ1-2; v_call: TRBV20-1; d_call: .; clone_size: many
cdr3_aa: CASSFPSGGESNYGYTF; cdr3_nt: TGTGCCAGCAGTTTCCCGTCAGGGGGGGAGTCTAACTATGGCTACACCTTC; j_call: TRBJ1-2; v_call: TRBV28; d_call: TRBD1; clone_size: .
cdr3_aa: CASSFMRGNYFF; cdr3_nt: TGTGCCAGCAGCTTCATGCGAGGGAATTACTTCTTT; j_call: TRBJ1-1; v_call: TRBV7-2; d_call: .; clone_size: .
cdr3_aa: CSVEQGGTGRLSYGYTF; cdr3_nt: TGCAGCGTTGAACAGGGGGGGACAGGCCGCCTGAGCTATGGCTACACCTTC; j_call: TRBJ1-2; v_call: TRBV29-1; d_call: TRBD1; clone_size: many
cdr3_aa: CASSYSLGGYTF; cdr3_nt: TGTGCCAGCAGTTACTCGTTGGGTGGCTACACCTTC; j_call: TRBJ1-2; v_call: TRBV6-2/TRBV6-3; d_call: .; clone_size: .
cdr3_aa: CASSPSVGGAGETQYF; cdr3_nt: TGTGCCAGCAGCCCGAGCGTGGGGGGGGCCGGAGAGACCCAGTACTTC; j_call: TRBJ2-5; v_call: TRBV6-5; d_call: .; clone_size: many
cdr3_aa: CASSFGYTEAFF; cdr3_nt: TGTGCCAGCAGCTTTGGATACACTGAAGCTTTCTTT; j_call: TRBJ1-1; v_call: TRBV7-9; d_call: .; clone_size: .
cdr3_aa: CASSYDGGNQPQHF; cdr3_nt: TGTGCCAGCAGTTACGACGGTGGCAATCAGCCCCAGCATTTT; j_call: TRBJ1-5; v_call: TRBV12-3/TRBV12-4; d_call: .; clone_size: many
cdr3_aa: CASSEGKLPQHF; cdr3_nt: TGTGCCAGCAGTGAAGGGAAATTGCCCCAGCATTTT; j_call: TRBJ1-5; v_call: TRBV2; d_call: .; clone_size: once
cdr3_aa: CASSPSAAGTEAFF; cdr3_nt: TGTGCCAGCAGCCCGAGCGCCGCGGGCACTGAAGCTTTCTTT; j_call: TRBJ1-1; v_call: TRBV3-1; d_call: .; clone_size: many
cdr3_aa: CSVSHLQGAYEQYF; cdr3_nt: TGCAGCGTTTCCCACCTACAGGGGGCATACGAGCAGTACTTC; j_call: TRBJ2-7; v_call: TRBV29-1; d_call: TRBD1; clone_size: .
cdr3_aa: CAISGNSQETQYF; cdr3_nt: TGTGCCATCAGTGGTAACAGCCAAGAGACCCAGTACTTC; j_call: TRBJ2-5; v_call: TRBV10-3; d_call: .; clone_size: many
cdr3_aa: CASSYSATSYEQYF; cdr3_nt: TGTGCCAGCAGTTACTCGGCCACTTCCTACGAGCAGTACTTC; j_call: TRBJ2-7; v_call: TRBV6-5; d_call: .; clone_size: many
cdr3_aa: CASSPGARETQYF; cdr3_nt: TGTGCCAGCAGCCCTGGAGCCCGGGAGACCCAGTACTTC; j_call: TRBJ2-5; v_call: TRBV9; d_call: .; clone_size: many
cdr3_aa: CASSPLAGGYGYTF; cdr3_nt: TGTGCCAGCTCACCCCTGGCAGGGGGGTATGGCTACACCTTC; j_call: TRBJ1-2; v_call: TRBV18; d_call: TRBD1; clone_size: many
cdr3_aa: CASSGFGTYEQYF; cdr3_nt: TGTGCCAGTAGTGGATTCGGAACCTACGAGCAGTACTTC; j_call: TRBJ2-7; v_call: TRBV19; d_call: .; clone_size: many
cdr3_aa: CASSVGQGDSPLHF; cdr3_nt: TGTGCCAGCAGCGTAGGCCAGGGAGATTCACCCCTCCACTTT; j_call: TRBJ1-6; v_call: TRBV9; d_call: .; clone_size: few
cdr3_aa: CASRFGNGYTF; cdr3_nt: TGCGCCAGCAGATTCGGGAATGGCTACACCTTC; j_call: TRBJ1-2; v_call: TRBV5-1; d_call: .; clone_size: few
cdr3_aa: CASSSRDGYTEAFF; cdr3_nt: TGTGCCAGCAGTAGCCGGGACGGGTACACTGAAGCTTTCTTT; j_call: TRBJ1-1; v_call: TRBV6-5; d_call: .; clone_size: many
cdr3_aa: CASSVAPTYEETQYF; cdr3_nt: TGTGCCAGCAGCGTAGCGCCTACCTACGAGGAGACCCAGTACTTC; j_call: TRBJ2-5; v_call: TRBV9; d_call: .; clone_size: many
cdr3_aa: CAINGRGPQETQYF; cdr3_nt: TGTGCCATCAATGGCAGGGGGCCCCAAGAGACCCAGTACTTC; j_call: TRBJ2-5; v_call: TRBV10-3; d_call: TRBD1; clone_size: .
cdr3_aa: CASSLVGYEQYF; cdr3_nt: TGTGCCAGCAGCTTAGTAGGGTACGAGCAGTACTTC; j_call: TRBJ2-7; v_call: TRBV28; d_call: .; clone_size: many
cdr3_aa: CASSENRGLTETQYF; cdr3_nt: TGTGCCAGCAGTGAAAATAGGGGACTGACAGAGACCCAGTACTTC; j_call: TRBJ2-5; v_call: TRBV6-1; d_call: .; clone_size: .
cdr3_aa: CASSPDGGGNIQYF; cdr3_nt: TGTGCCAGCAGCCCCGACGGGGGGGGAAACATTCAGTACTTC; j_call: TRBJ2-4; v_call: TRBV11-3; d_call: TRBD2; clone_size: few
cdr3_aa: CSARDLARNLGVYEQYF; cdr3_nt: TGCAGTGCTAGAGATCTGGCCCGGAACCTAGGGGTTTACGAGCAGTACTTC; j_call: TRBJ2-7; v_call: TRBV20-1; d_call: .; clone_size: many
cdr3_aa: CSARGTRDYEQYF; cdr3_nt: TGCAGTGCTAGAGGCACAAGGGATTACGAGCAGTACTTC; j_call: TRBJ2-7; v_call: TRBV20-1; d_call: .; clone_size: many
cdr3_aa: CASSAGDSYQPQHF; cdr3_nt: TGTGCCAGCAGCGCCGGGGACTCCTATCAGCCCCAGCATTTT; j_call: TRBJ1-5; v_call: TRBV9; d_call: .; clone_size: many